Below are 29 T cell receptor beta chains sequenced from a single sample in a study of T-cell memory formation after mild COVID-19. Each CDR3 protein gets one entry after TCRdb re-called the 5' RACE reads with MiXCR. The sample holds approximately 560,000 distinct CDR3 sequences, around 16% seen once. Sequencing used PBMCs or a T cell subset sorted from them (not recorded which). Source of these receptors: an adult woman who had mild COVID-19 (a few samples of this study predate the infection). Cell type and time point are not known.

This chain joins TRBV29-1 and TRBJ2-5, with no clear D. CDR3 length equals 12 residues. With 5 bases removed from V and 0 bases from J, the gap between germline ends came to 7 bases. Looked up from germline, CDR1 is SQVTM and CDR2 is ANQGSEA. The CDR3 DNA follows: TGCAGCGTTCGGAGAAACCAAGAGACCCAGTACTTC. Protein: CSVRRNQETQYF.

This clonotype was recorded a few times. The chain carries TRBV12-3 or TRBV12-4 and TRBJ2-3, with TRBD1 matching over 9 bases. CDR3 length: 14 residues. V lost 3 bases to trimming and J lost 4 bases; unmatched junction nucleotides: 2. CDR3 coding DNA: TGTGCCAGCAGTTTTCGGGACAGGGCAGATACGCAGTATTTT. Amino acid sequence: CASSFRDRADTQYF.

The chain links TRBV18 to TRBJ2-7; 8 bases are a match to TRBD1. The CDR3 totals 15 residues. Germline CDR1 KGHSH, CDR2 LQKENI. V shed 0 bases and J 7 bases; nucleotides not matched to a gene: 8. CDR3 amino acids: CASSPPNQGAREQYF. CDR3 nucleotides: TGTGCCAGCTCACCACCGAACCAGGGGGCGAGGGAGCAGTACTTC.

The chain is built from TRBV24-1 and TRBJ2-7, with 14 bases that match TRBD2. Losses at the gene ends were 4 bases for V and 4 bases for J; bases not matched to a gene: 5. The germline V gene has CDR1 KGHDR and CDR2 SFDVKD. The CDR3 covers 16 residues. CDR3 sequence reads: CATSDPGTSGSYEQYF. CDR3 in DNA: TGTGCCACCAGTGACCCCGGGACTAGCGGGAGTTACGAGCAGTACTTC.

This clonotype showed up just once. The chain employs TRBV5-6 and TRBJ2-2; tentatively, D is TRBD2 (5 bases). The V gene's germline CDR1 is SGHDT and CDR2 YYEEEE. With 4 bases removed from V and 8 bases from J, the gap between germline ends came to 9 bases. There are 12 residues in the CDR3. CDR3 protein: CASSRGSGELFF. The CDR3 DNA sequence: TGTGCCAGCAGCCGAGGGTCGGGGGAGCTGTTTTTT. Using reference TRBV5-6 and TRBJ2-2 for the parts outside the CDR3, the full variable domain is DAGVTQSPTHLIKTRGQQVTLRCSPKSGHDTVSWYQQALGQGPQFIFQYYEEEERQRGNFPDRFSGHQFPNYSSELNVNALLLGDSALYLCASSRGSGELFFGEGSRLTVL.

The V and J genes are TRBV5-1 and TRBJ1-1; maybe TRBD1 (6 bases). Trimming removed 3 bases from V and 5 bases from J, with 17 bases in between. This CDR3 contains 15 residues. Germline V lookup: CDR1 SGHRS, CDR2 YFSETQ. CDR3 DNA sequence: TGCGCCAGCAGCTCGAGATCGGGACACATAACTGAAGCTTTCTTT. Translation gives CASSSRSGHITEAFF.

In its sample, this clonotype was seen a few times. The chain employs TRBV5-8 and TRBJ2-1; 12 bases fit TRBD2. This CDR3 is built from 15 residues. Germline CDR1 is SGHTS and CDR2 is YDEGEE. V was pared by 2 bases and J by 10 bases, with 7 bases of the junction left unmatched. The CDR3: CASSLSPGTSGEQFF. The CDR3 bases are TGTGCCAGCAGCTTAAGTCCCGGGACTAGCGGGGAGCAGTTCTTC.

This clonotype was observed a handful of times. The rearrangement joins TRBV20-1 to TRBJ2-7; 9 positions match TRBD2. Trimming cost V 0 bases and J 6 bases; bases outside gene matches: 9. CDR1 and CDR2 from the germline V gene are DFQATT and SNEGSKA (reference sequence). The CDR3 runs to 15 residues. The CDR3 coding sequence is TGCAGTGCTAGAGATCGGGCTAGCGGGGCGCCCGAGCAGTACTTC. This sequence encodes CSARDRASGAPEQYF.

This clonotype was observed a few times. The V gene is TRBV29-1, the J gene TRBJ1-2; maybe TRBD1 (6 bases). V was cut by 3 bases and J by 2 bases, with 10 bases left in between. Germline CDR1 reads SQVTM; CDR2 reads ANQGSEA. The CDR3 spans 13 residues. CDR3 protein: CSVDGGRNYGYTF. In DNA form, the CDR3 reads TGCAGCGTTGACGGGGGCAGAAACTATGGCTACACCTTC.

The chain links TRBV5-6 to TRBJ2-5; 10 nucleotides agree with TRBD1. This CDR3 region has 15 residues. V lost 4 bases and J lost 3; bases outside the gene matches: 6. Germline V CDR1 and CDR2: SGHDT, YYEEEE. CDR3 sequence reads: CASSLRTGGEETQYF. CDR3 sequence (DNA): TGTGCCAGCAGCCTCCGGACAGGGGGTGAAGAGACCCAGTACTTC.

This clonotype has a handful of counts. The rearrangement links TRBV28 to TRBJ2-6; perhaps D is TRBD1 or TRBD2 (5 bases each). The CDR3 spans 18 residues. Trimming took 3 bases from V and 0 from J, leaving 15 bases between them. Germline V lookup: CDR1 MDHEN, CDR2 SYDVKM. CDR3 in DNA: TGTGCCAGCAGTTTCCCTGGGCAGGGACGCTCTGGGGCCAACGTCCTGACTTTC. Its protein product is CASSFPGQGRSGANVLTF. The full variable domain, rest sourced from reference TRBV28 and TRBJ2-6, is DVKVTQSSRYLVKRTGEKVFLECVQDMDHENMFWYRQDPGLGLRLIYFSYDVKMKEKGDIPEGYSVSREKKERFSLILESASTNQTSMYLCASSFPGQGRSGANVLTFGAGSRLTVL.

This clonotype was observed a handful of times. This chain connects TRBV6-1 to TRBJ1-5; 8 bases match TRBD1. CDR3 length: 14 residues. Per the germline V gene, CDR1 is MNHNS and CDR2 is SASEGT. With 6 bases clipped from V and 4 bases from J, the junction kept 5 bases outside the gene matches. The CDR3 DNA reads TGTGCCAGCAGCTATACAGGGGGGAATCAGCCCCAGCATTTT. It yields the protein CASSYTGGNQPQHF.

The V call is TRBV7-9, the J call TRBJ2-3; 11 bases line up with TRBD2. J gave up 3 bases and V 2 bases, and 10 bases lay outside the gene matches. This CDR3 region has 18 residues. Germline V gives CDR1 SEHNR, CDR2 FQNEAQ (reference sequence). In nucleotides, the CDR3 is TGTGCCAGCAGCTTATCATTCGGGCTAGCGGGAGGAACAGATACGCAGTATTTT. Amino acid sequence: CASSLSFGLAGGTDTQYF.

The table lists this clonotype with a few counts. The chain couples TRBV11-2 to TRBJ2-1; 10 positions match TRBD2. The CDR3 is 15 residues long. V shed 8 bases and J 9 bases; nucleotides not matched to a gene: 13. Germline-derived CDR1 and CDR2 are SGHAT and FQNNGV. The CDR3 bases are TGTGCCAGCGGCATTGGTCCTAGCGGGAGTTTTGAGCAGTTCTTC. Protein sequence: CASGIGPSGSFEQFF.

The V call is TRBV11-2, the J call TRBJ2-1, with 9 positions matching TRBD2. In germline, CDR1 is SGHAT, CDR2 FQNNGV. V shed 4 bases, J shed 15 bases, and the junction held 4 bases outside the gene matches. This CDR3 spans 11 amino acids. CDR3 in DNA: TGTGCCAGCAGCTATAGCGGGAGCCGGTTCTTC. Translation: CASSYSGSRFF. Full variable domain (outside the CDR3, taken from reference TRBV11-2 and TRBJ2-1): EAGVAQSPRYKIIEKRQSVAFWCNPISGHATLYWYQQILGQGPKLLIQFQNNGVVDDSQLPKDRFSAERLKGVDSTLKIQPAKLEDSAVYLCASSYSGSRFFGPGTRLTVL.

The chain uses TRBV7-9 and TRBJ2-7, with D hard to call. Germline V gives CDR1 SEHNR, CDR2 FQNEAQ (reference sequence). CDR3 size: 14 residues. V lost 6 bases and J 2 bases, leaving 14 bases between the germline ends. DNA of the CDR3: TGTGCCAGCAGTCCACAAGGCTTACCCTACGAGCAGTACTTC. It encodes CASSPQGLPYEQYF.

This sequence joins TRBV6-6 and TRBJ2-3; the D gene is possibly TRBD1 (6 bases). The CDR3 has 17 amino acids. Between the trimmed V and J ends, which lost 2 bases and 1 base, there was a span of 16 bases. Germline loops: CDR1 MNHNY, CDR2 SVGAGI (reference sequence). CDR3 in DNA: TGTGCCAGCAGTTACCCAGCCCCGCCAGGGGGCACAGATACGCAGTATTTT. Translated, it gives CASSYPAPPGGTDTQYF.

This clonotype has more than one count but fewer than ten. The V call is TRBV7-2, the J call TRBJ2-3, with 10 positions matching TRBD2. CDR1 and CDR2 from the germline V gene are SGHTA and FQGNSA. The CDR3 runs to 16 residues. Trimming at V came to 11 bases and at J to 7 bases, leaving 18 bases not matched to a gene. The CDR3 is CASRQGSTSGKYTQYF. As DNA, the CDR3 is TGTGCCTCTAGACAGGGTTCTACTAGCGGGAAATATACGCAGTATTTT.

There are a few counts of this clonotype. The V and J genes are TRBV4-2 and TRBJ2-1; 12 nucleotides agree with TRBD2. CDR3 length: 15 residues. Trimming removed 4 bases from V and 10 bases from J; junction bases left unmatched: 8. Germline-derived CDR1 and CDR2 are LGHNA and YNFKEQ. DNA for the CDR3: TGTGCCAGCAGCCCCTTGGCTAGCGGGAGGGCCGAGCAGTTCTTC. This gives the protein CASSPLASGRAEQFF.

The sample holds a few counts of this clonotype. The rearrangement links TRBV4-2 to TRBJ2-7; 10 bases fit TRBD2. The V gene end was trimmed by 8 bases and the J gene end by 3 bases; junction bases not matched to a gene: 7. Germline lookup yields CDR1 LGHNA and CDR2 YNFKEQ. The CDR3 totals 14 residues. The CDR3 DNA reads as TGTGCCAGCCGCCTAGCGGGAGATATCTACGAGCAGTACTTC. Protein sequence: CASRLAGDIYEQYF.

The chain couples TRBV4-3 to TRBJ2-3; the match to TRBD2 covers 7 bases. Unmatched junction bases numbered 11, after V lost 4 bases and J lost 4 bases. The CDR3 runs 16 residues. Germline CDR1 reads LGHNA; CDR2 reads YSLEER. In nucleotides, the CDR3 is TGCGCCAGCAGCCCGCAGGCGGGAGCCCCCCCAGATACGCAGTATTTT. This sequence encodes CASSPQAGAPPDTQYF.

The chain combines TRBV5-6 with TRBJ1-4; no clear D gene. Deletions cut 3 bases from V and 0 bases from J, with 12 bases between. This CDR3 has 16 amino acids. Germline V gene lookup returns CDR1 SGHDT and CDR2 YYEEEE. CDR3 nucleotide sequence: TGTGCCAGCAGCTCCCCATGGCCTTCAACTAATGAAAAACTGTTTTTT. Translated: CASSSPWPSTNEKLFF.

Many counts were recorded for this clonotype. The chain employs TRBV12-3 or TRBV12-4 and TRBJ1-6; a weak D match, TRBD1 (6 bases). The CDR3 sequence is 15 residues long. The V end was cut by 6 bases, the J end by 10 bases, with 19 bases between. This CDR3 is CASSSSVGGLSPLHF. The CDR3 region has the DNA TGTGCCAGCAGCTCCTCAGTAGGGGGGCTATCACCCCTCCACTTT.

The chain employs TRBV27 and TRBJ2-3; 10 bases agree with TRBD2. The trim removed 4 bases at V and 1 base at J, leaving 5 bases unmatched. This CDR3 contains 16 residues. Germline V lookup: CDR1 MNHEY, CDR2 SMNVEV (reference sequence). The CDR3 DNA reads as TGTGCCAGCAGTTCCCTACTAGCGGGACGCACAGATACGCAGTATTTT. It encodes CASSSLLAGRTDTQYF.

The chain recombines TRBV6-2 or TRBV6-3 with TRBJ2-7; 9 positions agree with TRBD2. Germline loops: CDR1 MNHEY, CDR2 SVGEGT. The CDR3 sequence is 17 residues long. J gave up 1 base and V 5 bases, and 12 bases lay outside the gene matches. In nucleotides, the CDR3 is TGTGCCAGCAGTCCGGTAGCGGGAGTGATCATATCCTACGAGCAGTACTTC. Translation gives CASSPVAGVIISYEQYF.

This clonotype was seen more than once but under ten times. The chain's CDR3 is CASSSGQGVQETQYF. CDR3 in DNA: TGCGCCAGCAGTTCTGGACAGGGAGTACAAGAGACCCAGTACTTC. V and J are TRBV5-1 and TRBJ2-5; 8 nucleotides match TRBD1. This CDR3 region has 15 residues. The germline CDR1 and CDR2 sequences are SGHRS and YFSETQ. V lost 5 bases and J lost 2; bases outside the gene matches: 8. Complete variable domain (other parts from reference TRBV5-1 and TRBJ2-5): KAGVTQTPRYLIKTRGQQVTLSCSPISGHRSVSWYQQTPGQGLQFLFEYFSETQRNKGNFPGRFSGRQFSNSRSEMNVSTLELGDSALYLCASSSGQGVQETQYFGPGTRLLVL.

CDR3 residues: CSARFGTGNTEAFF. The CDR3 DNA is TGCAGTGCTAGATTCGGGACAGGGAACACTGAAGCTTTCTTT. The J gene is TRBJ1-1, the V gene TRBV20-1; 8 bases align to TRBD1. Germline assignment: CDR1 DFQATT and CDR2 SNEGSKA (reference sequence). CDR3 length: 14 residues. V dropped 2 bases and J dropped 1; count of bases not matched to a gene: 3.

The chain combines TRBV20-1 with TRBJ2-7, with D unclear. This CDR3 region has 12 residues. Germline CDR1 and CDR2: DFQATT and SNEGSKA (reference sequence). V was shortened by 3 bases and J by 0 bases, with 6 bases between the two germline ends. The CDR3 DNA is TGCAGTGCTAGCGGCAGCTCCTACGAGCAGTACTTC. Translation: CSASGSSYEQYF.

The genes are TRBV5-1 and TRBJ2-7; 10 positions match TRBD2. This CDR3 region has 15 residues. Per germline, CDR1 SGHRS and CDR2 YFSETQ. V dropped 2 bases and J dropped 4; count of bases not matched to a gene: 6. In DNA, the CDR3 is TGCGCCAGCAGCTTACCGGGACTAGCGTGGTACGAGCAGTACTTC. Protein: CASSLPGLAWYEQYF.